This T cell receptor beta chain was recovered during a study of OX40 agonist ivuxolimab in advanced cancers. Turning to the overall study: Ivuxolimab was a fully human IgG2 agonistic monoclonal antibody targeting the costimulatory receptor OX40 (CD134). Intravenous ivuxolimab was administered to patients every 2 weeks at six dose levels: 0.01, 0.1, 0.3, 1.5, 3 and 10 mg/kg. Among the 52 dose-escalation patients, some 19 had hepatocellular carcinoma, around 15 melanoma, 9 renal cell carcinoma and 9 head and neck cancer. The dose-escalation cohort was 82.7% male with a mean age of approximately 60 years, ranging from roughly 20 to 85. Patients were allowed to have had prior anti-PD-1, anti-PD-L1 or anti-CTLA-4 therapy, and 40% of the dose-escalation patients had previously received checkpoint inhibitors. Partial responses occurred in three dose-escalation patients: two with cutaneous melanoma and one with hepatocellular carcinoma. The point of sequencing TCRbeta in the periphery was to test whether ivuxolimab changed TCR sequence diversity and drove clonal T-cell expansion. The paper reports the monotherapy dose-escalation portion (N of about 47 patients) of the phase I ivuxolimab trial.

The trial excluded patients who had a history of autoimmune disease or were on systemic immunosuppression. Peripheral blood for TCR sequencing was collected from all dose cohorts at baseline, on cycle 4 day 1, and on cycle 7 day 1. The samples were drawn from a first-in-human, open-label, multicenter phase I dose-escalation trial of ivuxolimab. Adults with locally advanced or metastatic head and neck squamous cell, hepatocellular, melanoma or renal cell carcinoma were enrolled in the trial. Before TCR sequencing, CD4+ T cells and CD8+ T cells were sorted from peripheral blood as separate populations. CDR1 and CDR2 (LNHDA, SQIVND) derive from the germline V gene (reference sequence). The CDR3 goes from the cysteine to the phenylalanine over 15 residues. Only the CDR3 region is kept as DNA, spanning 45 bases read in frame from base 1. The junction shows trimming of 3 bases on V and 6 bases on J, and the gene matches do not reach 9 bases of it.

Study-wide findings and limitations: In partial responders in the 0.1-3.0 mg/kg groups, normalized peripheral clonal expansion was found to be among the lowest, especially among CD8+ T cells. Low levels of normalized T-cell clonal expansion were also seen in some nonresponding patients. After ivuxolimab, more expanded clones were found on average in CD8+ T cells than in CD4+ T cells. At doses of 0.1 to 3.0 mg/kg, clonal expansion of both CD4+ and CD8+ blood T cells was observed from baseline to week 6. Antigen specificity was not determined for the clonally expanded peripheral T cells.

Genomic DNA was extracted from sorted cells for sequencing of the TCRbeta CDR3 region. The immunoSEQ Assay was used for sequencing of TCRbeta CDR3 regions. In TCRdb, the immuneACCESS table is reduced to in-frame sequences with V and J assigned. These tables do not hold every clone; where another copy was compared, an unresolved V gene accounts for under half, and the others remain unexplained. The sample yields about 89,000 clones; approximately 91% were counted once. The ten most abundant clones make up less than 0.75% of the sample. Only one count was recorded for this clone. Its antigen is currently not known. Base qualities were left out, and no much larger clone turns up one base away.

The sequence was collected from an adult with an advanced solid tumor such as melanoma, head and neck, liver or kidney cancer. The input for sequencing was CD4+ or CD8+ T cells sorted from blood, taken in a trial of the OX40 agonist ivuxolimab. Recombination connected TRBV19 to TRBJ2-3; 7 junctional bases match TRBD2. The DNA reads as follows: TGTGCCAGTAGTATCCGGGGGGAGCATGGGGATACGCAGTATTTT. Its amino acids are CASSIRGEHGDTQYF. Reference TRBV19 and TRBJ2-3 proteins supply the regions before and after the CDR3; the full variable domain is: DGGITQSPKYLFRKEGQNVTLSCEQNLNHDAMYWYRQDPGQGLRLIYYSQIVNDFQKGDIAEGYSVSREKKESFPLTVTSAQKNPTAFYLCASSIRGEHGDTQYFGPGTRLTVL.